This is a list of T cell receptor beta chains from one sample in a study of metastatic and nonmetastatic thyroid tumors. TCRdb re-called the PCR reads via MiXCR. The sample lists around 22,000 clones; about 10% were seen once. The sequenced sample consisted of blood. All receptors derive from a female donor with papillary thyroid cancer or a benign thyroid nodule (not recorded which). Some clones in this sample may be carry-over from other donors' samples. CDR3s include the opening cysteine and the closing phenylalanine or tryptophan. The D gene is left open where the match is weak. Clone sizes are given selectively: once, few, many, or a class where the clone is expanded.

cdr3_length: 15; d_call: TRBD1; j_call: TRBJ2-5; clone_size: -; v_call: TRBV15; cdr3_aa: CATISRDSGQETQYF; cdr3_nt: TGTGCCACCATCAGCCGGGACAGTGGGCAAGAGACCCAGTACTTC
cdr3_length: 14; d_call: TRBD1; j_call: TRBJ1-5; clone_size: many; v_call: TRBV3-1; cdr3_aa: CASSQPDRAQPQHF; cdr3_nt: TGTGCCAGCAGCCAACCTGACAGGGCTCAGCCCCAGCATTTT
cdr3_length: 17; d_call: TRBD2; j_call: TRBJ2-3; clone_size: many; v_call: TRBV27; cdr3_aa: CASSLRLAGGPTDTQYF; cdr3_nt: TGTGCCAGCAGTTTAAGGCTAGCGGGAGGGCCAACAGATACGCAGTATTTT
cdr3_length: 16; d_call: TRBD2; j_call: TRBJ2-7; clone_size: -; v_call: TRBV7-2; cdr3_aa: CASSLRASGTGYEQYF; cdr3_nt: TGTGCCAGCAGCTTACGGGCTAGCGGGACGGGCTACGAGCAGTACTTC
cdr3_length: 16; d_call: TRBD1; j_call: TRBJ1-1; clone_size: few; v_call: TRBV20-1; cdr3_aa: CSARPYRGAWGTEAFF; cdr3_nt: TGCAGTGCTAGACCCTACAGGGGCGCTTGGGGCACTGAAGCTTTCTTT
cdr3_length: 16; d_call: -; j_call: TRBJ2-1; clone_size: many; v_call: TRBV15; cdr3_aa: CATSRGREGSYNEQFF; cdr3_nt: TGTGCCACCAGCAGAGGAAGGGAAGGTTCCTACAATGAGCAGTTCTTC
cdr3_length: 16; d_call: TRBD2; j_call: TRBJ2-3; clone_size: -; v_call: TRBV20-1; cdr3_aa: CSAPSGPVWASDTQYF; cdr3_nt: TGCAGTGCTCCTAGCGGGCCGGTATGGGCTTCAGATACGCAGTATTTT
cdr3_length: 13; d_call: TRBD2; j_call: TRBJ2-1; clone_size: few; v_call: TRBV7-2; cdr3_aa: CASSARLAGDQFF; cdr3_nt: TGTGCCAGCAGCGCACGACTAGCGGGAGATCAGTTCTTC
cdr3_length: 15; d_call: TRBD1; j_call: TRBJ2-7; clone_size: medium-sized; v_call: TRBV12-3/TRBV12-4; cdr3_aa: CASRRLTGSFYEQYF; cdr3_nt: TGTGCCAGCAGGAGATTGACAGGGAGTTTCTACGAGCAGTACTTC
cdr3_length: 12; d_call: TRBD2; j_call: TRBJ2-3; clone_size: many; v_call: TRBV4-2; cdr3_aa: CASRGEGDTQYF; cdr3_nt: TGTGCCAGCAGGGGGGAGGGTGATACGCAGTATTTT
cdr3_length: 12; d_call: -; j_call: TRBJ2-5; clone_size: -; v_call: TRBV20-1; cdr3_aa: CSARTRWETQYF; cdr3_nt: TGCAGTGCTAGGACTAGGTGGGAGACCCAGTACTTC
cdr3_length: 11; d_call: -; j_call: TRBJ2-5; clone_size: many; v_call: TRBV6-6; cdr3_aa: CASSYQETQYF; cdr3_nt: TGTGCCAGCAGTTACCAAGAGACCCAGTACTTC
cdr3_length: 15; d_call: -; j_call: TRBJ2-7; clone_size: -; v_call: TRBV28; cdr3_aa: CASSREWGSSYEQYF; cdr3_nt: TGTGCCAGCAGTAGGGAGTGGGGAAGCTCCTACGAGCAGTACTTC
cdr3_length: 14; d_call: -; j_call: TRBJ2-7; clone_size: -; v_call: TRBV28; cdr3_aa: CASRSPSGIYEQYF; cdr3_nt: TGTGCCAGCAGATCTCCATCAGGGATCTACGAGCAGTACTTC
cdr3_length: 14; d_call: -; j_call: TRBJ2-7; clone_size: -; v_call: TRBV5-4; cdr3_aa: CASSLGAQGYEQYF; cdr3_nt: TGTGCCAGCAGCTTGGGAGCACAAGGGTACGAGCAGTACTTC
cdr3_length: 14; d_call: -; j_call: TRBJ1-5; clone_size: many; v_call: TRBV30; cdr3_aa: CAWSAGGGNQPQHF; cdr3_nt: TGTGCCTGGAGTGCCGGCGGGGGCAATCAGCCCCAGCATTTT
cdr3_length: 13; d_call: -; j_call: TRBJ2-7; clone_size: many; v_call: TRBV29-1; cdr3_aa: CSVEVQGSYEQYF; cdr3_nt: TGCAGCGTTGAAGTCCAGGGTTCCTACGAGCAGTACTTC
cdr3_length: 14; d_call: -; j_call: TRBJ2-3; clone_size: -; v_call: TRBV6-6; cdr3_aa: CASSYGGLEDTQYF; cdr3_nt: TGTGCCAGCAGTTACGGGGGGCTGGAGGATACGCAGTATTTT
cdr3_length: 15; d_call: -; j_call: TRBJ2-4; clone_size: many; v_call: TRBV2; cdr3_aa: CASNKDSVAKNIQYF; cdr3_nt: TGTGCCAGCAACAAGGACAGTGTAGCCAAAAACATTCAGTACTTC
cdr3_length: 15; d_call: TRBD1; j_call: TRBJ1-2; clone_size: many; v_call: TRBV6-1; cdr3_aa: CASSSIGQDNYGYTF; cdr3_nt: TGTGCCAGCAGTTCCATCGGACAGGATAACTATGGCTACACCTTC
cdr3_length: 15; d_call: -; j_call: TRBJ1-4; clone_size: many; v_call: TRBV5-6; cdr3_aa: CASSYPGIGNEKLFF; cdr3_nt: TGTGCCAGCAGCTATCCAGGGATAGGGAATGAAAAACTGTTTTTT
cdr3_length: 16; d_call: -; j_call: TRBJ1-5; clone_size: few; v_call: TRBV6-5; cdr3_aa: CASSYAGTGDNQPQHF; cdr3_nt: TGTGCCAGCAGTTACGCCGGGACGGGGGATAATCAGCCCCAGCATTTT
cdr3_length: 16; d_call: TRBD1; j_call: TRBJ1-5; clone_size: many; v_call: TRBV20-1; cdr3_aa: CSASSDRGREGQPQHF; cdr3_nt: TGCAGTGCTAGTTCGGACAGGGGGCGCGAGGGTCAGCCCCAGCATTTT
cdr3_length: 14; d_call: -; j_call: TRBJ2-7; clone_size: many; v_call: TRBV7-6; cdr3_aa: CASSPRPRGHEQYF; cdr3_nt: TGTGCCAGCAGCCCCCGACCCCGAGGCCACGAGCAGTACTTC
cdr3_length: 15; d_call: TRBD2; j_call: TRBJ2-5; clone_size: many; v_call: TRBV5-1; cdr3_aa: CASSRTSGFQETQYF; cdr3_nt: TGCGCCAGCAGCCGGACTAGCGGGTTCCAAGAGACCCAGTACTTC
cdr3_length: 16; d_call: -; j_call: TRBJ2-5; clone_size: many; v_call: TRBV5-1; cdr3_aa: CASSLGTLARQETQYF; cdr3_nt: TGCGCCAGCAGCCTGGGGACACTAGCTCGGCAAGAGACCCAGTACTTC
cdr3_length: 15; d_call: TRBD1; j_call: TRBJ2-5; clone_size: many; v_call: TRBV28; cdr3_aa: CASSLWDRGQETQYF; cdr3_nt: TGTGCCAGCAGTTTATGGGACAGGGGGCAAGAGACCCAGTACTTC
cdr3_length: 14; d_call: -; j_call: TRBJ2-7; clone_size: -; v_call: TRBV19; cdr3_aa: CASSIQGSSYEKYF; cdr3_nt: TGTGCCAGTAGTATCCAAGGGAGCTCCTACGAGAAGTACTTC
cdr3_length: 17; d_call: TRBD1; j_call: TRBJ1-5; clone_size: many; v_call: TRBV11-2; cdr3_aa: CASSLVATGYSNQPQHF; cdr3_nt: TGTGCCAGCAGCTTAGTGGCGACAGGGTATAGCAATCAGCCCCAGCATTTT